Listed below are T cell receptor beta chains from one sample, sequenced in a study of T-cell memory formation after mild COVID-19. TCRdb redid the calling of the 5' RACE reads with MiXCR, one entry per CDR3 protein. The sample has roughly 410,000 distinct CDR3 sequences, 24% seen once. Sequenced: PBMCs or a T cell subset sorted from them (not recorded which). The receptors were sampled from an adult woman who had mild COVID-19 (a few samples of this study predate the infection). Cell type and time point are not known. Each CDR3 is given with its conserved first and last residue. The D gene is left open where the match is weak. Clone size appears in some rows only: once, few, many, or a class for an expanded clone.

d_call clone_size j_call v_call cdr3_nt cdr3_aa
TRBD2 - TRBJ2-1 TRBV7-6 TGTGCCAGCAGCCAGGGGACTAGCGGGAGTAGCTATGAGCAGTTCTTC CASSQGTSGSSYEQFF
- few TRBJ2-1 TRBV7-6 TGTGCCAGCAGCCCCCACACCGATGAGCAGTTCTTC CASSPHTDEQFF
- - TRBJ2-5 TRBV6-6 TGTGCCAGCAGTTACCTGAGGGACCAGTACTTC CASSYLRDQYF
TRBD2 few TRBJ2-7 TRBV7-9 TGTGCCAGCAGCATCAGCGGGGGGGCCAACGAGCAGTACTTC CASSISGGANEQYF
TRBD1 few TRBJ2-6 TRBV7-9 TGTGCCAGCAGCTTAGCGGCCACGACAGGGGGCAAATCTGGGGCCAACGTCCTGACTTTC CASSLAATTGGKSGANVLTF
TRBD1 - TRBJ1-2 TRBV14 TGTGCCAGCAGACGGACAGGGTATGGCTACACCTTC CASRRTGYGYTF
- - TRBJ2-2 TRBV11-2 TGTGCCAGCAGCCAAATGCAAGGACTGATCACCGGGGAGCTGTTTTTT CASSQMQGLITGELFF
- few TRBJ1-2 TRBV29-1 TGCAGCGGAGGGACACCCGATAGGAACTATGGCTACACCTTC CSGGTPDRNYGYTF
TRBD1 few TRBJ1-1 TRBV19 TGTGCCAGTAGTAGGGACAGACAGTACACTGAAGCTTTCTTT CASSRDRQYTEAFF
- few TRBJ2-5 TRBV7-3 TGTGCCAGCAGCCCGGGGGGCGCGGGACAAGAGACCCAGTACTTC CASSPGGAGQETQYF
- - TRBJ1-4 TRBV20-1 TGCAGTGCTAGAGCGCCCAGGTATCATGAAAAACTGTTTTTT CSARAPRYHEKLFF
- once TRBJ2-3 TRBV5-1 TGCGCCAGCAGCCAAAGTACTTTTGGGGGCACAGATACGCAGTATTTT CASSQSTFGGTDTQYF
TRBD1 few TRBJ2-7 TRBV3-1 TGTGCCAGCAGCCAAGAAAGGGGGACAGTCCCGTACGAGCAGTACTTC CASSQERGTVPYEQYF
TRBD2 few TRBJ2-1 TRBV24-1 TGTGCCACCAGTGGGACTAGCGGGAGTCGTTGGGATGAGCAGTTCTTC CATSGTSGSRWDEQFF
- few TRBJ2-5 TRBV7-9 TGTGCCAGCAGCTTAGCGTCTAGTTGGGAGACCCAGTACTTC CASSLASSWETQYF
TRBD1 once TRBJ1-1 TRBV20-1 TGCAGTGCTAGAGATATATTCCGGGACAGGGTAAACACTGAAGCTTTCTTT CSARDIFRDRVNTEAFF
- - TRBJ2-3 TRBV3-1 TGTGCCAGCAGCCCATTCTCCGGGGGGCTCACAGATACGCAGTATTTT CASSPFSGGLTDTQYF
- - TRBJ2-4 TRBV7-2 TGTGCCAGCAGCTTAGCCCGGGAGCAAAACATTCAGTACTTC CASSLAREQNIQYF
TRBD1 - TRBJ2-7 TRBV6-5 TGTGCCAGCACCGACAGGGCCCACGAGCAGTACTTC CASTDRAHEQYF
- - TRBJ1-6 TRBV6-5 TGTGCCAGCGGCGGGAGGAGTAATTCACCCCTCCACTTT CASGGRSNSPLHF
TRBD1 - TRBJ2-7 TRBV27 TGTGCCAGCAGCAAGCCGGGACAGGGTTACGAGCAGTACTTC CASSKPGQGYEQYF
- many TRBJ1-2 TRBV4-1 TGCGCCAGCAGCCAAGATCGTGGAAACTATGGCTACACCTTC CASSQDRGNYGYTF
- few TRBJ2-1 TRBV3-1 TGTGCCAGCAGCCCCCTCTGGGCCTCCTACAATGAGCAGTTCTTC CASSPLWASYNEQFF